Listed below are T cell receptor beta chains from one sample, sequenced in a study of T cell repertoires in cytomegalovirus infection. The antigens for these receptors are not known. One entry per CDR3 protein results from TCRdb running MiXCR on the reads. Of 830,000 or so distinct CDR3 sequences listed, approximately 30% are singletons. The source was cultured CD8+ T cells from PBMCs, collected from culture after CMV antigen stimulation. The receptors stem from a human donor in good health (CMV status not recorded). Some clones in this sample may be carry-over from other donors' samples. Both conserved end residues are part of each CDR3. Each record gives: D gene, V gene, clone size, J gene, CDR3 DNA, CDR3 protein. A D gene is named only where the DNA matches it firmly. A clone size is listed for some rows: how often the clone was seen (once, few, many), or a class if it is expanded.

>.|TRBV12-3/TRBV12-4|.|TRBJ1-2
TGTGCCAGCAGTTTAGGTCGGGCCGCAAGTAATGGCTACACCTTC
CASSLGRAASNGYTF
>.|TRBV29-1|.|TRBJ1-2
TGCAGCGTTGAGACCCGAAACTATGGCTACACCTTC
CSVETRNYGYTF
>.|TRBV7-2|many|TRBJ2-4
TGTGCCAGCAGTCCGGACAGCCAAAACATTCAGTACTTC
CASSPDSQNIQYF
>TRBD1|TRBV28|.|TRBJ1-4
TGTGCCAGCAGCCCCCCGGCAGGGGGGGGTGAGGATGAAAAACTGTTTTTT
CASSPPAGGGEDEKLFF
>.|TRBV4-3|few|TRBJ1-2
TGCGCCAGCAGCCAAGTTTTCCAGACAGCGGCTTATGGCTACACCTTC
CASSQVFQTAAYGYTF
>.|TRBV15|few|TRBJ2-4
TGTGCCACCAGCTATAGGGTAGCCAAAAACATTCAGTACTTC
CATSYRVAKNIQYF
>.|TRBV12-3/TRBV12-4|few|TRBJ1-4
TGTGCCAGCAGTTTTTTCTCAAGATCTAATGAAAAACTGTTTTTT
CASSFFSRSNEKLFF
>.|TRBV12-3/TRBV12-4|.|TRBJ2-5
TGTGTCAGCAGTCAGCTGGTAGAGACCCAGTACTTC
CVSSQLVETQYF
>.|TRBV29-1|once|TRBJ1-3
TGCAGCGTTGCGATCCCTGGAAACACCATATATTTT
CSVAIPGNTIYF
>.|TRBV19|few|TRBJ1-1
TGTGCCAGTACTCAATACGGGACTGAAGCTTTCTTT
CASTQYGTEAFF
>.|TRBV28|few|TRBJ1-2
TGTGCCAGCAGCGACGGACAGTATGGCTACACCTTC
CASSDGQYGYTF
>.|TRBV4-2|.|TRBJ1-4
TGTGCCAGCAGCCAACGACTCGAACTGTTTTTT
CASSQRLELFF
>TRBD2|TRBV10-2|once|TRBJ2-5
TGCGCCAGCAGTGATAGCGGGGGGCGGGAGACCCAGTACTTC
CASSDSGGRETQYF
>TRBD1|TRBV7-2|many|TRBJ1-1
TGTGCCAGCAGCAGCTTCCACAGGGGAGGGAACACTGAAGCTTTCTTT
CASSSFHRGGNTEAFF
>.|TRBV6-6|.|TRBJ1-1
TGTGCCAGCAGCTCGTCAGGGGTCAAGAACACTGAAGCTTTCTTT
CASSSSGVKNTEAFF
>.|TRBV12-3/TRBV12-4|many|TRBJ1-2
TGTGCCAGCAGTTTAGTAGGGGCGCAGTACGGCTACACCTTC
CASSLVGAQYGYTF
>.|TRBV7-6|.|TRBJ1-2
TGTGCCAGCAGCTTAGAAGGGCCAGGTACTAACTATGGCTACACCTTC
CASSLEGPGTNYGYTF
>TRBD1|TRBV5-5|.|TRBJ1-6
TGTGCCAGCAGCTTCGGGACCACGGGACAGTTTAATTCACCCCTCCACTTT
CASSFGTTGQFNSPLHF
>.|TRBV27|once|TRBJ2-6
TGTGCCAGCAGTTTCTCGACAGCCTGGGGCTACTCTGGGGCCAACGTCCTGACTTTC
CASSFSTAWGYSGANVLTF
>.|TRBV2|.|TRBJ2-1
TGTGCCAGCAGTGAAGGGTGGAGCAATTACAATGAGCAGTTCTTC
CASSEGWSNYNEQFF
>.|TRBV27|.|TRBJ1-2
TGTGCCAGCAGCCCGTGGGGTGCATCCTACTATGGCTACACCTTC
CASSPWGASYYGYTF
>TRBD1|TRBV6-6|few|TRBJ1-3
TGTGCCAGCAGTCCCGTTCTACAGGGGGACGGAAACACCATATATTTT
CASSPVLQGDGNTIYF
>.|TRBV6-6|.|TRBJ1-3
TGTGCCAGCAGTTCCCCGACGAGAAACACCATATATTTT
CASSSPTRNTIYF
>.|TRBV20-1|.|TRBJ1-6
TGCAGTGCTTCTGTGGGACGGACAGTCTATAATTCACCCCTCCACTTT
CSASVGRTVYNSPLHF
>.|TRBV12-3/TRBV12-4|.|TRBJ1-2
TGTGCCAGCAGTTTAAATCACCCGAGCAGCACCTTC
CASSLNHPSSTF
>TRBD2|TRBV27|.|TRBJ2-7
TGTGCCAGCAGTTCCGGGGGGACGGCCTACGAGCAGTACTTC
CASSSGGTAYEQYF
>.|TRBV7-8|few|TRBJ2-1
TGTGCCAGCAGCTTAGATTTTGGGAGTGAGCAGTTCTTC
CASSLDFGSEQFF
>.|TRBV15|.|TRBJ1-5
TGTGCCACCAGCGGGTCAGGGGTACAGCCCCAGCATTTT
CATSGSGVQPQHF
>.|TRBV23-1|.|TRBJ2-1
TGCGCGAATAGGACTCTCTACAATGAGCAGTTCTTC
CANRTLYNEQFF
>.|TRBV20-1|.|TRBJ2-4
TGCAGTGCCCAAGGCAGGTCAAAAAACATTCAGTACTTC
CSAQGRSKNIQYF
>.|TRBV19|few|TRBJ1-1
TGTGCCAGTAGTAACCTCCGGGACATCAACTTGAACACTGAAGCTTTCTTT
CASSNLRDINLNTEAFF
>.|TRBV12-3/TRBV12-4|few|TRBJ1-2
TGTGCCAGCAGTTTAGGTGTGTGGGACAACTATGGCTACACCTTC
CASSLGVWDNYGYTF
>.|TRBV7-8|.|TRBJ2-1
TGTGCCAGCAGCGACAACCCCGGGAGCCTCGAGCAGTTCTTC
CASSDNPGSLEQFF
>.|TRBV10-1|.|TRBJ2-3
TGCGCCAGCAGTGAGTCTCGGCCCGGCACAGATATGCAGTATTTT
CASSESRPGTDMQYF
>.|TRBV14|.|TRBJ2-3
TGTGCCAGCAGCCCCGGGGAATTCACCACAGATACGCAGTATTTT
CASSPGEFTTDTQYF
>TRBD1|TRBV7-9|.|TRBJ2-1
TGTGCCAGCAGCTTAGCGCAGGGGGCTCGAGTGGATGAGCAGTTCTTC
CASSLAQGARVDEQFF
>.|TRBV9|few|TRBJ2-1
TGTGCCAGCAGCGTAGCTAGGACAACCAATGAGCAGTTCTTC
CASSVARTTNEQFF
>TRBD1|TRBV7-6|many|TRBJ1-1
TGTGCCAGCAGCCCACAGGGGGGCACTGAAGCTTTCTTT
CASSPQGGTEAFF
>TRBD1|TRBV28|.|TRBJ2-7
TGTGTCAGCAGTTCCCGGGACAGGAAATACGAGCAGTACTTC
CVSSSRDRKYEQYF
>.|TRBV5-4|few|TRBJ2-7
TGTGCCACCCCGTCGATAGAGGGATCCTACGAGCAGTACTTC
CATPSIEGSYEQYF
>TRBD1|TRBV7-9|.|TRBJ1-5
TGTGCCAGCAGCCTGACCGGGACAGGGGCTCAGCCCCAGCATTTT
CASSLTGTGAQPQHF
>TRBD1|TRBV19|.|TRBJ2-3
TGTGCCAGTACGCCTACAGGGGGCGGAACTAGCACAGATACGCAGTATTTT
CASTPTGGGTSTDTQYF
>TRBD2|TRBV24-1|.|TRBJ2-3
TGTGCCACCAGTGATCCAAGATTGGGACTAGCGGAAAGCACAGATACGCAGTATTTT
CATSDPRLGLAESTDTQYF
>.|TRBV7-6|.|TRBJ2-2
TGTGCCAGCAGCACCTCTCTAGACGGGGCGAACACCGGGGAGCTGTTTTTT
CASSTSLDGANTGELFF
>TRBD1|TRBV5-1|.|TRBJ1-2
TGCGCCAGCAGTACAGTCGGACAGGGTGAACTTACCTACACCTTC
CASSTVGQGELTYTF
>.|TRBV7-6|.|TRBJ2-1
TGTGCCAGCAGCTTAAGTCAGAGACGTAATGAGCAGTTCTTC
CASSLSQRRNEQFF
>.|TRBV29-1|few|TRBJ1-1
TGCAGCGTTGAAGACCTGACAGACTACACTGAAGCTTTCTTT
CSVEDLTDYTEAFF
>TRBD1|TRBV19|once|TRBJ1-5
TGTGCCAGTAGTATATCCCTGGGAGGGGGCTTGCGACAGCCCCAGCATTTT
CASSISLGGGLRQPQHF
>TRBD1|TRBV19|.|TRBJ2-7
TGTGCCAGTAGTATAGATGGGGACAGGGGACGCGGCGAGCAGTACTTC
CASSIDGDRGRGEQYF
>.|TRBV7-2|.|TRBJ2-7
TGTGCCAGCAGCTTAGCGGGGTGGTCCTACGAGCAGTACTTC
CASSLAGWSYEQYF
>.|TRBV2|few|TRBJ1-5
TGTGCCAGCAAGGAGGGGGATCAGCCCCAGCATTTT
CASKEGDQPQHF
>.|TRBV5-8|few|TRBJ2-1
TGTGCCAGCAGCTCTCCGGGGGCGACCTCCTACAATGAGCAGTTCTTC
CASSSPGATSYNEQFF
>TRBD1|TRBV19|.|TRBJ2-1
TGTGCCAGTAGTAATCCGGGACAGTTCTACAATGAGCAGTTCTTC
CASSNPGQFYNEQFF
>.|TRBV28|.|TRBJ2-1
TGTGCCAGCAGTTTACAGCTAAACAATGAGCAGTTCTTC
CASSLQLNNEQFF
>TRBD2|TRBV7-3|.|TRBJ2-1
TGTGCCAGCAGCCCCAATTGGTCCGGGGGGGGATACAATGAGCAGTTCTTC
CASSPNWSGGGYNEQFF
>.|TRBV7-8|.|TRBJ1-5
TGTGCCAGCAGCTCCTGGGAGTCGGGTCAGCCCCAGCATTTT
CASSSWESGQPQHF
>.|TRBV28|.|TRBJ2-2
TGTGCCAGCAGTCTCGGACAGTCGAGCACCGGGGAGCTGTTTTTT
CASSLGQSSTGELFF
>.|TRBV19|.|TRBJ1-1
TGTGCCAGTAGTGTGGGTTTGGGTAGAAACACTGAAGCTTTCTTT
CASSVGLGRNTEAFF
>.|TRBV7-9|.|TRBJ2-3
TGTGCCAGCAGCTCGACCTTATGGAGGCTTGACGCAGATACGCAGTATTTT
CASSSTLWRLDADTQYF
>.|TRBV7-9|.|TRBJ2-5
TGTGCCAGCAGCGCACCGGGACACGAGTACCAAGAGACCCAGTACTTC
CASSAPGHEYQETQYF